The clone carrying this T cell receptor (beta chain) was seen a handful of times. The target antigen is unknown. These data are taken from a study of PD-1 blockade in classical Hodgkin lymphoma. At the level of the study: Patients had nivolumab dosed at 3 mg/kg, delivered intravenously every 2 weeks. Study-level results: Complete responders showed a baseline diversity that resembled the diversity of newly diagnosed patients. Whereas CD4+ TCR diversity had risen significantly by C4D1, CD8+ TCR diversity had not. Newly diagnosed patients were reported to exhibit reduced baseline TCR diversity relative to healthy donors.

All trial patients relapsed after autologous stem cell transplantation. Only in-frame clones appear in the TCRdb table, and some are missing; sequencing was by immunoSEQ multiplex PCR. The repertoire includes some 64,000 clones, about 91% of them detected once, and roughly an eighth sits in the top ten. The V and J ends lost 0 bases and 5 bases respectively, with 7 bases between them. The CDR3 totals 14 residues. Germline CDR1 and CDR2: SGHAT and FQNNGV. This chain uses TRBV11-2 with TRBJ2-2; no definite D call. The sequences come from peripheral blood mononuclear cells (PBMCs), collected at baseline. This clonotype was sampled from a human donor with classical Hodgkin lymphoma. Here the CDR3 reads CASSLELLTGELFF. CDR3 nucleotide sequence: TGTGCCAGCAGCTTAGAGCTGTTGACCGGGGAGCTGTTTTTT. Based on the CDR3 plus reference TRBV11-2 and TRBJ2-2, the full variable domain is EAGVAQSPRYKIIEKRQSVAFWCNPISGHATLYWYQQILGQGPKLLIQFQNNGVVDDSQLPKDRFSAERLKGVDSTLKIQPAKLEDSAVYLCASSLELLTGELFFGEGSRLTVL.